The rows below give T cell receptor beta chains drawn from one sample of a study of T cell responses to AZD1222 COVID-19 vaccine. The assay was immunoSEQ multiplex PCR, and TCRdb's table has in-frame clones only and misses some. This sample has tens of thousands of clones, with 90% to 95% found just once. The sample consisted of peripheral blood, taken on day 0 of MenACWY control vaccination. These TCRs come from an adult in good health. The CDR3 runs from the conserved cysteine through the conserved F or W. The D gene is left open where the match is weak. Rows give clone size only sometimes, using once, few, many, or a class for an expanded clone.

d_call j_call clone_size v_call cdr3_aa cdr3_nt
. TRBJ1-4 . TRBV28 CASSFQDATNEKLFF TGTGCCAGCAGTTTTCAGGACGCAACTAATGAAAAACTGTTTTTT
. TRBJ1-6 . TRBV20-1 CSASVSSYNSPLHF TGCAGTGCTAGTGTCAGCTCCTATAATTCACCCCTCCACTTT
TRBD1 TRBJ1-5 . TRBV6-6 CASRSGTGGDQPQHF TGTGCCAGCAGGTCGGGGACAGGCGGGGATCAGCCCCAGCATTTT
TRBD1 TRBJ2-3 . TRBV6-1 CASSEPDRGADTQYF TGTGCCAGCAGTGAACCAGACAGGGGGGCAGATACGCAGTATTTT
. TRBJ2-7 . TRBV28 CASSLDRAYEQYF TGTGCCAGCAGTTTAGACCGAGCCTACGAGCAGTACTTC
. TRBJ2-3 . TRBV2 CASSEGLASTDTQYF TGTGCCAGCAGCGAAGGGCTAGCGAGCACAGATACGCAGTATTTT
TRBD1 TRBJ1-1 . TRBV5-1 CASSLGAGGSMNTEAFF TGCGCCAGCAGCTTGGGGGCAGGGGGTAGCATGAACACTGAAGCTTTCTTT
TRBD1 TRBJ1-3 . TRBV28 CASSPTGKSGNTIYF TGTGCCAGCAGCCCGACAGGGAAGTCTGGAAACACCATATATTTT
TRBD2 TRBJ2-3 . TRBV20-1 CSASLLAGGLGTDTQYF TGCAGTGCTAGTCTCCTAGCGGGGGGGCTAGGCACAGATACGCAGTATTTT
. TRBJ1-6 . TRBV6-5 CASSYPGHNSPLHF TGTGCCAGCAGTTACCCGGGACACAATTCACCCCTCCACTTT
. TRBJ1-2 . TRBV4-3 CASSQDRNYGYTF TGCGCCAGCAGCCAAGATAGAAACTATGGCTACACCTTC
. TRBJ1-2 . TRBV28 CASSLGSGRYGYTF TGTGCCAGCAGTTTGGGTAGCGGGAGGTATGGCTACACCTTC
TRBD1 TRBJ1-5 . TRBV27 CASRGQDGQPQHF TGTGCCAGCAGGGGACAGGATGGTCAGCCCCAGCATTTT
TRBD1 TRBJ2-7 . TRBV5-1 CASSLLGQGGNEQYF TGCGCCAGCAGCTTGCTAGGACAGGGGGGCAACGAGCAGTACTTC
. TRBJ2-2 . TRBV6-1 CASSELGELFF TGTGCCAGCAGTGAACTCGGGGAGCTGTTTTTT
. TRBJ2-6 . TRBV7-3 CASSRSGSGANVLTF TGTGCCAGCAGCCGGAGTGGTTCTGGGGCCAACGTCCTGACTTTC
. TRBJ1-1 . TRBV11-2 CASSTGPQPDTEAFF TGTGCCAGCAGCACCGGGCCCCAACCGGACACTGAAGCTTTCTTT
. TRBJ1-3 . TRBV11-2 CATRGSGNTIYF TGTGCCACAAGGGGATCTGGAAACACCATATATTTT
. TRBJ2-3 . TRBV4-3 CASSQVYGESTDTQYF TGCGCCAGCAGCCAAGTCTACGGAGAAAGCACAGATACGCAGTATTTT
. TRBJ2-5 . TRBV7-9 CASSLIDRKETQYF TGTGCCAGCAGCTTGATTGACAGGAAAGAGACCCAGTACTTC
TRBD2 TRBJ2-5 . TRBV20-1 CSASRRGGFQETQYF TGCAGTGCCAGTAGGCGGGGGGGCTTCCAAGAGACCCAGTACTTC
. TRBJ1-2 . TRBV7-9 CASSLEQYGYTF TGTGCCAGCAGCTTAGAGCAGTATGGCTACACCTTC
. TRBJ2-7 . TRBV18 CASSPTVSDEQYF TGTGCCAGCTCACCCACGGTATCGGACGAGCAGTACTTC
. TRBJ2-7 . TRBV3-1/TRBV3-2 CASSWNQHEQYF TGTGCCAGCAGCTGGAACCAGCACGAGCAGTACTTC
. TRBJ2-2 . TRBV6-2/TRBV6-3 CASSYLGGELFF TGTGCCAGCAGTTATTTGGGAGGGGAGCTGTTTTTT
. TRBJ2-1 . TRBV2 CASTKDAYNEQFF TGTGCCAGCACGAAGGACGCCTACAATGAGCAGTTCTTC
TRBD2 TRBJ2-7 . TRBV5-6 CASSRGTIVYEQYF TGTGCCAGCAGCCGCGGGACTATAGTCTACGAGCAGTACTTC
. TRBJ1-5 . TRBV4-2 CASSQQGNQPQHF TGTGCCAGCAGCCAACAGGGCAATCAGCCCCAGCATTTT
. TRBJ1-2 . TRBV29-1 CSVDTGEWAHYGYTF TGCAGCGTTGATACGGGGGAGTGGGCTCACTATGGCTACACCTTC
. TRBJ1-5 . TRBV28 CASRQGSNQPQHF TGTGCCAGCAGACAAGGGAGTAATCAGCCCCAGCATTTT
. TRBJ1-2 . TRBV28 CASETTYNYGYTF TGTGCCAGCGAGACCACCTATAACTATGGCTACACCTTC
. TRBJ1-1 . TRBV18 CASSPDGDQAFF TGTGCCAGCTCACCGGACGGTGATCAAGCTTTCTTT
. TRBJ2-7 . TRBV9 CASSPQPMAYEQYF TGTGCCAGCAGCCCCCAACCGATGGCCTACGAGCAGTACTTC
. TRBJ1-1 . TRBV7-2 CASSTRLGTEAFF TGTGCCAGCAGCACCCGTTTGGGCACTGAAGCTTTCTTT
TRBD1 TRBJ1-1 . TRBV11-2 CASSLERQGYTEAFF TGTGCCAGCAGCTTAGAACGACAGGGTTACACTGAAGCTTTCTTT
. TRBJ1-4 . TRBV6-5 CASSRGGRSEKLFF TGTGCCAGCAGCCGAGGGGGGAGGAGTGAAAAACTGTTTTTT
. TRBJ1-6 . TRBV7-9 CASSFSGPHWALHF TGTGCCAGCAGCTTTTCCGGCCCCCATTGGGCCCTCCACTTT
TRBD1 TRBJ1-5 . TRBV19 CASSIGGTVNQPQHF TGTGCCAGTAGTATCGGCGGGACAGTAAATCAGCCCCAGCATTTT
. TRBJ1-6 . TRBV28 CASTTLTGLASYNSPLHF TGTGCCAGCACTACACTCACAGGGTTGGCCTCCTATAATTCACCCCTCCACTTT
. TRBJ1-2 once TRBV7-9 CASSLEGRDGYTF TGTGCCAGCAGCTTAGAGGGGAGAGATGGCTACACCTTC
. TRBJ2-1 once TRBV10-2 CASTLDSGSYNEQFF TGCGCCAGCACCCTGGACAGTGGCTCCTACAATGAGCAGTTCTTC
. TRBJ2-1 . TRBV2 CASSPPGGDTNIPYNEQFF TGTGCCAGCAGCCCCCCTGGAGGGGACACAAATATCCCTTACAATGAGCAGTTCTTC
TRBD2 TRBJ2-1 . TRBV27 CASLTSGSSWNEQFF TGTGCCAGCTTGACTAGCGGGAGTTCCTGGAATGAGCAGTTCTTC
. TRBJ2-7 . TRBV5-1 CASSLGAVGTYEQYF TGCGCCAGCAGCTTGGGGGCGGTCGGAACCTACGAGCAGTACTTC
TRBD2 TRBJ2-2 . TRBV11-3 CASSSLAGFSTGELFF TGTGCCAGCAGCTCGTTAGCGGGGTTTAGCACCGGGGAGCTGTTTTTT
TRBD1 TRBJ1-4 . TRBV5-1 CASSPGQDEKLFF TGCGCCAGCAGCCCGGGACAGGATGAAAAACTGTTTTTT
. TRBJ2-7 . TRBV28 CASSLGPTGEQYF TGTGCCAGCAGTTTGGGACCAACCGGCGAGCAGTACTTC
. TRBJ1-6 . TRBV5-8 CASSRGHPNNSPLHF TGTGCCAGCAGCCGGGGACACCCGAATAATTCACCCCTCCACTTT
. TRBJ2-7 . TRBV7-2 CASQMTQGGPYEQYF TGTGCCAGCCAAATGACTCAGGGCGGCCCCTACGAGCAGTACTTC
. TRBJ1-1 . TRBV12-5 CASGLGPPLTEAFF TGTGCTAGTGGTTTGGGTCCCCCTCTCACTGAAGCTTTCTTT
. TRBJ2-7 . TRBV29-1 CSVETNAHEQYF TGCAGCGTTGAAACGAATGCCCACGAGCAGTACTTC
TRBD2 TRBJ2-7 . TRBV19 CASGTGGNKQYF TGTGCCAGTGGTACGGGAGGAAATAAGCAGTACTTC